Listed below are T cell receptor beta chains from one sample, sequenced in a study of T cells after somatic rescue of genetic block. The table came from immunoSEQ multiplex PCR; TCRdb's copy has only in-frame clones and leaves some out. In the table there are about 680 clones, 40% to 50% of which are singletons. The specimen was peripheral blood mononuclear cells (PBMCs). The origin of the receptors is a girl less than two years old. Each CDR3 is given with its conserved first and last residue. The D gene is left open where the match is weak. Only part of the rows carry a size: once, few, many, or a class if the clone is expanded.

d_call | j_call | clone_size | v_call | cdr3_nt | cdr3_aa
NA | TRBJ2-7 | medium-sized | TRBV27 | TGTGCCAGCAGTGCGACTGTATACGAGCAGTACTTC | CASSATVYEQYF
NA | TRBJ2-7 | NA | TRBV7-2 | TGTGCCAGCAGCTTAGACAGCTCCTACGAGCAGTACTTC | CASSLDSSYEQYF
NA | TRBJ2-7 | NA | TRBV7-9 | TGTGCCAGCAGCTTACGGCGTGGGGTCTACGAGCAGTACTTC | CASSLRRGVYEQYF
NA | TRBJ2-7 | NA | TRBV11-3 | TGTGCCAGCAGGTTGGAAAACGAGCAGTACTTC | CASRLENEQYF
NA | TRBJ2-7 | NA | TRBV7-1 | TGTGCCAGCAGCTTAGGCCTTACGGGGGTTTACGAGCAGTACTTC | CASSLGLTGVYEQYF
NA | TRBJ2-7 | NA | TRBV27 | TGTGCCAGCGTCCAGGCGGGCGGATCCTACGAGCAGTACTTC | CASVQAGGSYEQYF
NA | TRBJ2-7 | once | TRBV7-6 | TGTGCCAGCAGTTATGTCAGGGGCTACGAGCAGTACTTC | CASSYVRGYEQYF
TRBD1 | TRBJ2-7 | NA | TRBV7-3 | TGTGCCAGCAGCTTTCTAGGACAGGGGGCCTACGAGCAGTACTTC | CASSFLGQGAYEQYF
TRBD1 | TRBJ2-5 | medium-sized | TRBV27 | TGTGCCAGCAGTGGACGGACAGGGGAAGAGACCCAGTACTTC | CASSGRTGEETQYF
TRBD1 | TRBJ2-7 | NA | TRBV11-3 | TGTGCCAGCACCCCCGGACAGGGCTACGAGCAGTACTTC | CASTPGQGYEQYF
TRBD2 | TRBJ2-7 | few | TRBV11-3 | TGTGCCAGCAGCCGTGGCGGGGGGCTCTACGAGCAGTACTTC | CASSRGGGLYEQYF
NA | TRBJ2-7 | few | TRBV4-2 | TGTGCCAGCAGCCAAGGTGTCAGGAGCATCTCCTACGAGCAGTACTTC | CASSQGVRSISYEQYF
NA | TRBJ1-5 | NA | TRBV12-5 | TGTGCTAGTGGTTTTTCCGGGGCTCAGCCCCAGCATTTT | CASGFSGAQPQHF
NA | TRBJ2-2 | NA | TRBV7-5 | TGTGCCAGCAGCTACCGGGACAGGGAGTTCGGGGAGCTGTTTTTT | CASSYRDREFGELFF
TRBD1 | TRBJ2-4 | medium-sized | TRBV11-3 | TGTGCCAGCAGCTTCAGACAGGGGCGGAAAAACATTCAGTACTTC | CASSFRQGRKNIQYF
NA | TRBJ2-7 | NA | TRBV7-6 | TGTGCCAGCAGCCGCACGGGGCCAGAGCAGTACTTC | CASSRTGPEQYF